The TCR beta chain described here comes from a study of cytomegalovirus exposure and HLA in healthy donors. Whole-study context: Genotyping showed less than 85% of hundreds of donors falling in the Caucasian-associated ancestry cluster.

The donors, nominally healthy at sampling, likely had unrecorded immune exposures. The PCR made use of 60 Vbeta and 13 Jbeta primers. Only in-frame clones appear in the TCRdb table, and some are missing; sequencing was by immunoSEQ multiplex PCR. The table lists approximately 100,000 clones, about 80% of them singletons. The CDR3 covers 13 residues. Trimming took 5 bases from V and 1 from J, leaving 8 bases between them. In germline, CDR1 is MNHNS, CDR2 SASEGT. The sequenced material came from PBMCs. This chain links TRBV6-1 with TRBJ1-1; unclear D gene. The sequence was obtained from a man aged 45 to 65 in good health and CMV-seropositive. CDR3 DNA: TGTGCCAGCAGTCTTACAGAGAACACTGAAGCTTTCTTT. Translation: CASSLTENTEAFF.